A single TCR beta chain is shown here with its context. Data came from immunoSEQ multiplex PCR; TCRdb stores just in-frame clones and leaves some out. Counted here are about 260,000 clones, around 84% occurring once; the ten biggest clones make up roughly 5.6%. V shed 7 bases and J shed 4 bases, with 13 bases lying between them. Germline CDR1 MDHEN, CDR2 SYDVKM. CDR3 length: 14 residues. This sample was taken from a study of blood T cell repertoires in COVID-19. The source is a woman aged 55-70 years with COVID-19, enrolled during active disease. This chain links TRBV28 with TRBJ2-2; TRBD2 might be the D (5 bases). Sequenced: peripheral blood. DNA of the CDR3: TGTGCCAGCACCGACGGAGGAGTCACCGGGGAGCTGTTTTTT. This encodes CASTDGGVTGELFF.